The 21 T cell receptor beta chains reported below all come from one sample, sequenced in a study of identical twins. TCRdb re-called the 5' RACE reads with MiXCR, one entry per CDR3 protein. The sample includes 550,000 to 800,000 distinct CDR3 sequences, about 7.6% of them seen just once. This same sample was also taken into another study, of yellow fever vaccine responses in identical twins.

Sequenced input: PBMCs. These receptor sequences come from a young woman in good health.

This clonotype was detected ten times or more. The chain uses TRBV20-1 and TRBJ2-5; a possible D gene is TRBD2 (5 bases). V lost 7 bases and J 4 bases, leaving 22 bases between the germline ends. Germline values: CDR1 DFQATT, CDR2 SNEGSKA (reference sequence). The CDR3 spans 15 residues. This CDR3 reads CSGGPVEAQVETQYF. CDR3 in DNA: TGCAGTGGAGGGCCTGTAGAAGCCCAGGTAGAGACCCAGTACTTC.

This clonotype was detected a few times. The chain recombines TRBV11-1 with TRBJ2-1; 12 bases match TRBD1. The CDR3 totals 20 residues. Germline lookup yields CDR1 SGHAT and CDR2 FQDESV (reference sequence). The J segment lost 5 bases and the V segment lost 4 bases, leaving 18 bases of the junction unmatched. CDR3 sequence: CASSSLHNLMGQGANNEQFF. The CDR3 DNA reads TGTGCCAGCAGCTCATTGCATAATTTAATGGGACAGGGGGCGAACAATGAGCAGTTCTTC.

At least ten counts were recorded for this clonotype. The rearrangement joins TRBV10-3 to TRBJ2-2; TRBD1 matches at 7 bases. CDR1 is ENHRY and CDR2 is SYGVKD in the germline V gene. The V gene end was trimmed by 2 bases and the J gene end by 2 bases; junction bases not matched to a gene: 5. The CDR3 spans 16 residues. CDR3 coding DNA: TGTGCCATCAGTGAGCCCGGGACAGCCAACACCGGGGAGCTGTTTTTT. It specifies CAISEPGTANTGELFF.

The V gene is TRBV5-1, the J gene TRBJ2-5; 8 positions match TRBD1. CDR3 length: 15 residues. V shed 7 bases and J 4 bases; nucleotides not matched to a gene: 12. CDR1 and CDR2 (germline): SGHRS, YFSETQ. The CDR3 region is CASSWGRGPGETQYF. CDR3 DNA: TGCGCCAGCTCCTGGGGCAGGGGGCCTGGAGAGACCCAGTACTTC.

The chain carries TRBV7-3 and TRBJ2-1; 10 bases map to TRBD2. The V gene end was trimmed by 3 bases and the J gene end by 6 bases; junction bases not matched to a gene: 5. The CDR3 totals 15 residues. Germline CDR1 reads SGHTA; CDR2 reads FQGTGA. The CDR3 loop is CASSFGTSDFNEQFF. The CDR3 bases are TGTGCCAGCAGCTTCGGGACTAGCGATTTCAATGAGCAGTTCTTC.

Ten or more counts support this clonotype. The V gene is TRBV29-1, the J gene TRBJ2-5; 14 bases line up with TRBD2. CDR3 length: 14 residues. Germline CDR1 is SQVTM and CDR2 is ANQGSEA. The junction had 4 bases not matched to a gene; V was cut back by 7 bases and J by 3 bases. Here the CDR3 reads CSAPTSGGEETQYF. The CDR3 DNA follows: TGCAGCGCCCCGACTAGCGGGGGGGAAGAGACCCAGTACTTC. Supplemented by reference TRBV29-1 and TRBJ2-5, the full variable domain reads SAVISQKPSRDICQRGTSLTIQCQVDSQVTMMFWYRQQPGQSLTLIATANQGSEATYESGFVIDKFPISRPNLTFSTLTVSNMSPEDSSIYLCSAPTSGGEETQYFGPGTRLLVL.

The chain is built from TRBV27 and TRBJ2-7, with 11 bases fitting TRBD2. Germline lookup yields CDR1 MNHEY and CDR2 SMNVEV (reference sequence). The V segment lost 4 bases and the J segment 2 bases; nucleotides outside the gene matches: 10. The CDR3 totals 17 residues. The CDR3 DNA reads as TGTGCCAGCAGTTCACCGAAGACTAGCGGGACCCCCTACGAGCAGTACTTC. Translating gives CASSSPKTSGTPYEQYF.

Many counts were recorded for this clonotype. The CDR3 reads CASSTNRNLNEKLFF. The CDR3, as DNA: TGTGCCAGCAGTACCAACAGGAATCTTAATGAAAAACTGTTTTTT. The chain links TRBV6-1 to TRBJ1-4; D may be TRBD1 (5 bases). The V gene lost 5 bases and the J gene lost 4 bases, with 14 bases spanning the gap. There are 15 residues in the CDR3. CDR1 MNHNS and CDR2 SASEGT come from the germline V gene.

The CDR3 DNA reads as TGTGCCAGCTTCTCCTCCGGGACAGGGGAATGGTACGGTGGCTACACCTTC. Its translation is CASFSSGTGEWYGGYTF. The chain is built from TRBV28 and TRBJ1-2; 10 bases fit TRBD1. V lost 8 bases and J lost 7; bases outside the gene matches: 19. The CDR3 length is 17 residues. Germline V gene data show CDR1 as MDHEN and CDR2 as SYDVKM.

Concerning this clonotype: A junction end diverges from the germline sequence, so it may reflect a read error. The J gene is TRBJ1-1, the V gene TRBV12-3 or TRBV12-4; D is unclear. The CDR3 loop spans 12 amino acids. CDR3 loop: CASSFENTESFF. CDR3 sequence (DNA): TGTGCCAGCAGTTTCGAGAACACTGAATCTTTCTTT.

There are many counts of this clonotype. The chain couples TRBV7-9 to TRBJ1-4, with 7 nucleotides matching TRBD1. V gave up 8 bases and J gave up 9 bases; unmatched junction bases: 12. Per the germline V gene, CDR1 is SEHNR and CDR2 is FQNEAQ (reference sequence). This CDR3 spans 14 amino acids. Here the CDR3 reads CASGIDRETKKLFF. CDR3 bases: TGTGCCAGCGGAATCGACAGGGAGACGAAAAAACTGTTTTTT.

This clonotype showed up just a few times. The chain is built from TRBV28 and TRBJ2-3; TRBD1 agrees at 9 bases. V shed 5 bases and J 3 bases; nucleotides not matched to a gene: 9. Germline V lookup: CDR1 MDHEN, CDR2 SYDVKM. The CDR3 length is 16 residues. The CDR3 nucleotides are TGTGCCAGCAGTGGGCGTACAGGGGGCTTGACAGATACGCAGTATTTT. It specifies CASSGRTGGLTDTQYF.

Many counts were recorded for this clonotype. The chain joins TRBV20-1 to TRBJ2-5, with D unclear. Germline V gene sequence: CDR1 DFQATT, CDR2 SNEGSKA (reference sequence). V lost 4 bases and J lost 4, with 16 bases in between. The CDR3 runs to 14 residues. CDR3 sequence (DNA): TGCAGTGCTAAATGGGATTCGGCGGTAGAGACCCAGTACTTC. Amino acid sequence: CSAKWDSAVETQYF.

The chain uses TRBV10-2 and TRBJ2-7; 7 positions agree with TRBD2. Germline CDR1 and CDR2: WSHSY and SAAADI. This CDR3 region has 12 residues. The V gene end was trimmed by 2 bases and the J gene end by 6 bases; junction bases not matched to a gene: 1. The CDR3: CASSEPSGEQYF. The CDR3 DNA follows: TGCGCCAGCAGTGAGCCTAGCGGCGAGCAGTACTTC.

The V call is TRBV24-1, the J call TRBJ2-1, with D uncertain. Per germline, CDR1 KGHDR and CDR2 SFDVKD. The CDR3 consists of 12 residues. V lost 1 base and J 7 bases, leaving 4 bases between the germline ends. The CDR3 protein is CATSDFRNEQFF. The CDR3 DNA sequence: TGTGCCACCAGTGATTTCCGTAATGAGCAGTTCTTC.

The sample holds many counts of this clonotype. The chain uses TRBV20-1 and TRBJ1-6, with D possibly being TRBD1 (5 bases). This CDR3 spans 14 amino acids. Germline CDR1 and CDR2: DFQATT and SNEGSKA (reference sequence). V lost 2 bases and J lost 9, with 14 bases in between. The CDR3 loop reads CSARRGPPASPLHF. CDR3 bases: TGCAGTGCTAGACGGGGCCCGCCGGCTTCACCCCTCCACTTT.

The gene calls are TRBV7-8 and TRBJ2-1; 8 bases line up with TRBD2. The V segment lost 4 bases and the J segment 4 bases; nucleotides outside the gene matches: 9. CDR1 SGHVS and CDR2 FQNEAQ come from the germline V gene. The CDR3 runs to 16 residues. CDR3 sequence reads: CASSSLGAGVYNEQFF. CDR3 nucleotides: TGTGCCAGCAGCTCCCTGGGAGCGGGAGTGTACAATGAGCAGTTCTTC.

This clonotype came up a few times. DNA for the CDR3: TGTGCCAGCAGCCCATCCATTTTTCTCGGCGAGCAGTACGTC. This gives the protein CASSPSIFLGEQYV. The chain combines TRBV6-2 or TRBV6-3 with TRBJ2-7; no clear D. Germline lookup yields CDR1 MNHEY and CDR2 SVGEGT. This CDR3 is built from 14 residues. Trimming cost V 6 bases and J 6 bases, with 18 bases left between them.

In this sample, this clonotype turned up a few times. The genes are TRBV18 and TRBJ2-7; D might be TRBD1 (6 bases). Trimming shortened V by 1 base and J by 2 bases, and 15 bases separated the two germline ends. Looked up from germline, CDR1 is KGHSH and CDR2 is LQKENI. The CDR3 spans 16 residues. DNA for the CDR3: TGTGCCAGCTCACCACTTTTAGGGACAAATACCTACGAGCAGTACTTC. As protein: CASSPLLGTNTYEQYF. Complete variable domain (other parts from reference TRBV18 and TRBJ2-7): NAGVMQNPRHLVRRRGQEARLRCSPMKGHSHVYWYRQLPEEGLKFMVYLQKENIIDESGMPKERFSAEFPKEGPSILRIQQVVRGDSAAYFCASSPLLGTNTYEQYFGPGTRLTVT.

The chain recombines TRBV13 with TRBJ2-7, with 8 nucleotides matching TRBD2. Germline values: CDR1 PRHDT, CDR2 FYEKMQ (reference sequence). This CDR3 is built from 15 residues. Germline trimming cut 6 bases from V and 5 bases from J; bases unmatched to any gene: 12. CDR3 protein: CASSLREGLNHEQYF. The DNA of the CDR3 is TGTGCCAGCAGTTTACGGGAGGGCCTTAACCACGAGCAGTACTTC.

This clonotype has just a few counts. V gene TRBV3-1 combines with J gene TRBJ1-2; the match to TRBD1 covers 7 bases. CDR1 and CDR2 from the germline V gene are LGHDT and YNNKEL (reference sequence). J was trimmed by 3 bases and V by 1 base; bases with no gene match: 5. This CDR3 spans 15 amino acids. CDR3 nucleotides: TGTGCCAGCAGCCAAGGATCGGGACAGCACTATGGCTACACCTTC. Translating it yields CASSQGSGQHYGYTF.